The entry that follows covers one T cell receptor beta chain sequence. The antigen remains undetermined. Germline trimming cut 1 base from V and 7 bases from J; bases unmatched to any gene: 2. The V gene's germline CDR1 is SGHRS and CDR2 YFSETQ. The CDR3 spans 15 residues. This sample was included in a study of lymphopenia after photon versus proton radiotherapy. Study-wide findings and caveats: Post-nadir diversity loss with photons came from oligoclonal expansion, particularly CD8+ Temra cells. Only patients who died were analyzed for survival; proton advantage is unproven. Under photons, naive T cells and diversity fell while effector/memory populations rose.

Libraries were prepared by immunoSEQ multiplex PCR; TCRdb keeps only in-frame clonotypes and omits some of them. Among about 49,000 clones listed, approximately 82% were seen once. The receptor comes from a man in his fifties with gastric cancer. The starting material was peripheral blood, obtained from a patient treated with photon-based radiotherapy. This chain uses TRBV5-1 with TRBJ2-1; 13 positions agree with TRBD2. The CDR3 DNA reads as TGCGCCAGCAGCTTGTGGACTAGCGGGAGTAATGAGCAGTTCTTC. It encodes CASSLWTSGSNEQFF.